The 12 T cell receptor beta chains reported below all come from one sample, sequenced in a study of blood T cell repertoires in COVID-19 (dated by TCRdb to the early 2020s). Library method: the immunoSEQ multiplex PCR assay. TCRdb provides this immuneACCESS table in a form limited to in-frame rearrangements. Some clones are lacking; in checked studies, under half of them reflect an unresolved V gene, and why the rest are absent is not known. Recorded for this sample are 200,000 to 250,000 clones; about 90% of them occurred a single time. Around 2.8% of the sample goes to the ten largest clones. The sequenced sample was peripheral blood. All receptors come from a woman aged 60-75 years with acute or convalescent COVID-19.

The rearrangement joins TRBV7-7 to TRBJ1-2, with TRBD1 identical over 8 bases. V trimming: 1 base; J trimming: 7 bases; junction bases outside the gene matches: 11. This CDR3 is 16 amino acids long. In germline, CDR1 is SSHAT, CDR2 FNYEAQ (reference sequence). The CDR3 sequence: CASSLGAGGSRAGYTF. CDR3 bases: TGTGCCAGCAGCTTAGGGGCAGGGGGCAGTAGGGCTGGCTACACCTTC.

In this sample, this clone turned up a few times. CDR3 sequence: CASSLYWPRLAGGEDIQYF. In DNA form, the CDR3 reads TGTGCCAGCAGCTTGTATTGGCCAAGACTAGCGGGAGGGGAGGACATTCAGTACTTC. The chain recombines TRBV5-6 with TRBJ2-4, with TRBD2 identical over 14 bases. Germline V gene sequence: CDR1 SGHDT, CDR2 YYEEEE. J gave up 8 bases and V 1 base, and 14 bases lay outside the gene matches. This CDR3 has 19 residues.

V and J are TRBV6-5 and TRBJ1-3, with 9 bases fitting TRBD1. The junction had 4 bases not matched to a gene; V was cut back by 5 bases and J by 2 bases. The CDR3 runs to 15 residues. Germline lookup yields CDR1 MNHEY and CDR2 SVGAGI. CDR3 protein: CASSRQGVPGNTIYF. The DNA for the CDR3 is TGTGCCAGCAGTCGACAGGGGGTTCCTGGAAACACCATATATTTT.

V usage is TRBV19 and J usage is TRBJ2-7, with D unclear. Germline CDR1 reads LNHDA; CDR2 reads SQIVND (reference sequence). V lost 5 bases to trimming and J lost 0 bases, with 11 bases between them. CDR3 length: 14 residues. This CDR3 reads CASSRQAISYEQYF. Here the CDR3 DNA reads TGTGCCAGTAGTCGGCAGGCCATCTCCTACGAGCAGTACTTC. Filled out from reference TRBV19 and TRBJ2-7, the complete variable domain reads DGGITQSPKYLFRKEGQNVTLSCEQNLNHDAMYWYRQDPGQGLRLIYYSQIVNDFQKGDIAEGYSVSREKKESFPLTVTSAQKNPTAFYLCASSRQAISYEQYFGPGTRLTVT.

This sequence joins TRBV4-2 and TRBJ2-1; TRBD2 matches at 7 bases. This CDR3 spans 16 amino acids. V dropped 1 base and J dropped 1; count of bases not matched to a gene: 4. Germline V CDR1 and CDR2: LGHNA, YNFKEQ. DNA for the CDR3: TGTGCCAGCAGCCAAGTCAGCGGGAAATCCTACAATGAGCAGTTCTTC. Its translation: CASSQVSGKSYNEQFF.

J is TRBJ2-7 and V is TRBV4-2; 10 bases fit TRBD2. CDR1 is LGHNA and CDR2 is YNFKEQ in the germline V gene. Trimming took 4 bases from V and 3 from J; bases not matched to a gene: 3. The CDR3 is made up of 14 amino acids. Here the CDR3 DNA reads TGTGCCAGCAGCCCGGGGACTAGCGTCTACGAGCAGTACTTC. Residues: CASSPGTSVYEQYF.

The chain is built from TRBV3-1 (or the pseudogene TRBV3-2) and TRBJ2-2; 9 nucleotides agree with TRBD1. The CDR3 runs 15 residues. CDR1 and CDR2 from the germline V gene are LGHDT and YNNKEL (reference sequence). Trimming at V came to 2 bases and at J to 7 bases, leaving 5 bases not matched to a gene. CDR3 amino acids: CASSQSDRGNGELFF. Written as DNA, the CDR3 is TGTGCCAGCAGCCAATCAGACAGGGGGAACGGGGAGCTGTTTTTT.

The chain has TRBV5-4 and TRBJ2-2; D unclear. Germline-derived CDR1 and CDR2 are SGHNT and YYREEE (reference sequence). The V end was cut by 1 base, the J end by 6 bases, with 10 bases between. This CDR3 region has 14 residues. The CDR3 sequence is CASSLSVRPGELFF. CDR3 nucleotide sequence: TGTGCCAGCAGCTTGTCCGTGCGTCCCGGGGAGCTGTTTTTT.

The V call is TRBV5-4, the J call TRBJ2-1; D possibly corresponds to TRBD2 (5 bases). V was shortened by 0 bases and J by 6 bases, with 10 bases between the two germline ends. Germline values: CDR1 SGHNT, CDR2 YYREEE (reference sequence). The CDR3 is 14 amino acids. CDR3 DNA: TGTGCCAGCAGCTTGGGGCTAGCTTTCAATGAGCAGTTCTTC. Amino acid sequence: CASSLGLAFNEQFF.

The chain is built from TRBV18 and TRBJ1-1; D gene unclear. This CDR3 is built from 13 residues. V was clipped by 3 bases and J by 3 bases, with 8 bases between them. Germline CDR1 and CDR2: KGHSH and LQKENI. Here the CDR3 reads CASSPSLDTEAFF. CDR3 nucleotide sequence: TGTGCCAGCTCACCGAGTCTCGACACTGAAGCTTTCTTT.

The chain is built from TRBV7-9 and TRBJ1-2; 8 bases match TRBD1. Germline lookup yields CDR1 SEHNR and CDR2 FQNEAQ (reference sequence). There are 14 residues in the CDR3. J lost 6 bases, V lost 1 base, and 4 bases had no gene match. CDR3 region: CASSLGTGKDGYTF. The CDR3 nucleotides read TGTGCCAGCAGCTTAGGGACAGGGAAGGATGGCTACACCTTC.

V is TRBV7-2 and J is TRBJ1-1; TRBD1 matches 8 bases. Germline V lookup: CDR1 SGHTA, CDR2 FQGNSA. CDR3 length: 16 residues. J lost 4 bases, V lost 3 bases, and 10 bases had no gene match. The CDR3 loop is CASSLVIRTGGTEAFF. The CDR3 DNA follows: TGTGCCAGCAGCTTGGTGATCCGAACAGGGGGCACTGAAGCTTTCTTT.